This is a list of T cell receptor beta chains from one sample in a study of cytomegalovirus exposure and HLA in healthy donors. Sequencing used immunoSEQ multiplex PCR; TCRdb keeps in-frame clones, though not all of them. Of around 150,000 clones detected, just under 85% appear once; the ten largest clones hold roughly 27%. The specimen was PBMCs. The origin of the receptors is a man in his thirties or forties in good health and CMV-seropositive. CDR3s include the opening cysteine and the closing phenylalanine or tryptophan. D genes are given only for firm matches. Expanded clones are given a class, and other clones once, few, many or no size at all.

d_gene,j_gene,v_gene,abundance,CDR3nt,CDR3aa
NA,TRBJ1-2,TRBV5-4,NA,TGTGCCAGCAGCTATAGGGAGGGGAACTATGGCTACACCTTC,CASSYREGNYGYTF
NA,TRBJ1-1,TRBV11-2,few,TGTGCCAGCAGCCCAAACAGGGACACTGAAGCTTTCTTT,CASSPNRDTEAFF
TRBD1,TRBJ1-1,TRBV6-5,NA,TGTGCCAGCAGTAGGGGGACAGGGGATGAAGCTTTCTTT,CASSRGTGDEAFF
TRBD2,TRBJ2-3,TRBV6-5,NA,TGTGCCATCAGTGGGGCTAGCGGGAGTAAAAATACGCAGTATTTT,CAISGASGSKNTQYF
TRBD2,TRBJ2-2,TRBV9,once,TGTGCCAGCAGTTTGACTAGCGGGGGCGCGAACACCGGGGAGCTGTTTTTT,CASSLTSGGANTGELFF
TRBD1,TRBJ1-1,TRBV10-3,NA,TGTGCCACCGGGACAGGGGACACTGAAGCTTTCTTT,CATGTGDTEAFF
TRBD1,TRBJ2-7,TRBV7-9,NA,TGTGCCAGCAGCCCCAGCTTCCTCTCGGGACAGGGGAACTACGAGCAGTACTTC,CASSPSFLSGQGNYEQYF
NA,TRBJ2-7,TRBV5-1,NA,TGCGCCAGCAGCTTGAAACAGGATCCCTACGAGCAGTACTTC,CASSLKQDPYEQYF
NA,TRBJ2-7,TRBV10-3,once,TGTGCCATCAGTGAGTCCTTCGGCTACGAGCAGTACTTC,CAISESFGYEQYF
NA,TRBJ2-5,TRBV5-8,NA,TGTGCCAGCAGCTTAAGAGGGAGACAAGAGACCCAGTACTTC,CASSLRGRQETQYF
NA,TRBJ2-2,TRBV25-1,NA,TGTGCCAGCACTGCAGGGTTTAGCACCGGGGAGCTGTTTTTT,CASTAGFSTGELFF
TRBD1,TRBJ1-2,TRBV4-2,few,TGTGCCAGCAGCCCCCGGACAGGGCTCTACGGCTACACCTTC,CASSPRTGLYGYTF
NA,TRBJ1-4,TRBV7-9,NA,TGTGCCAGCAGCTCAATGTTGATGCGGGCTAATGAAAAACTGTTTTTT,CASSSMLMRANEKLFF
TRBD2,TRBJ2-7,TRBV9,once,TGTGCCAGCAGCCCGACGGGGGGGATCCGCGAGCAGTACTTC,CASSPTGGIREQYF
TRBD1,TRBJ1-3,TRBV4-1,NA,TGCGCCAGCAGCCAAACGGGACAGTCTGGAAACACCATATATTTT,CASSQTGQSGNTIYF
NA,TRBJ1-3,TRBV29-1,few,TGCAGCGTTGGGAGTGGAAACACCATATATTTT,CSVGSGNTIYF
NA,TRBJ1-1,TRBV5-1,NA,TGCGCCAGCAGCTTTTCGGGCACTGAAGCTTTCTTT,CASSFSGTEAFF
TRBD1,TRBJ2-7,TRBV19,NA,TGTGCCAGTAGTATCTCCCGGGACAGGACTTACGAGCAGTACTTC,CASSISRDRTYEQYF
NA,TRBJ1-2,TRBV18,few,TGTGCCAGCTCACCAACAGGAGCCAGCGGCTACACCTTC,CASSPTGASGYTF
TRBD1,TRBJ2-1,TRBV9,NA,TGTGCCAGCAGCCCGGCAGGTAGGACAGGTCTTTACAATGAGCAGTTCTTC,CASSPAGRTGLYNEQFF
NA,TRBJ2-5,TRBV6-6,NA,TGTGCCAGCAGCCCAGGGGCCAATGGAGAGACCCAGTACTTC,CASSPGANGETQYF
TRBD2,TRBJ2-3,TRBV2,NA,TGTGCCAGCAGTGGAACGGGAGGAGATGTAGATACGCAGTATTTT,CASSGTGGDVDTQYF
TRBD1,TRBJ2-5,TRBV9,NA,TGTGCCAGCAGCGCCGAGACAGGGGGCTGGCAGACCCAGTACTTC,CASSAETGGWQTQYF
TRBD2,TRBJ2-7,TRBV6-6,NA,TGTGCCAGCAGTTACCGCGGGGGACGGGGATACGAGCAGTACTTC,CASSYRGGRGYEQYF
TRBD1,TRBJ1-6,TRBV19,NA,TGTGCCAGTAGGTTAGTAGGGGGCCTTCTGATCTCAAGCGACTCACCCCTCCACTTT,CASRLVGGLLISSDSPLHF
NA,TRBJ2-3,TRBV10-1,NA,TGCGCCAGCAGTGACCTGGGACTTGAAAGTATAAATACGCAGTATTTT,CASSDLGLESINTQYF
TRBD1,TRBJ1-5,TRBV6-5,NA,TGTGCCAGCGGGTACTCGGGGCAGGGGGACCAGCCCCAGCATTTT,CASGYSGQGDQPQHF
NA,TRBJ2-2,TRBV7-2,NA,TGTGCCAGCAGCTTTTGGACCGGGGGAAAGGGCGGGGAGCTGTTTTTT,CASSFWTGGKGGELFF
NA,TRBJ2-7,TRBV9,once,TGTGCCAGCAGCGTAGGTTCTTACACCTACGAGCAGTACTTC,CASSVGSYTYEQYF
TRBD2,TRBJ2-2,TRBV27,once,TGTGCCAGCAGTTCCGCGAGGGAGGGCGGGGAGCTGTTTTTT,CASSSAREGGELFF
NA,TRBJ2-5,TRBV12-1,NA,TGTGCATCCCCCTGGGGGGGCGGGGAGACCCAGTACTTC,CASPWGGGETQYF
TRBD2,TRBJ2-2,TRBV4-3,NA,TGCGCCAGCAGCCAAACCTCGGGGGGAACTTCCGGCGGGGAGCTGTTTTTT,CASSQTSGGTSGGELFF